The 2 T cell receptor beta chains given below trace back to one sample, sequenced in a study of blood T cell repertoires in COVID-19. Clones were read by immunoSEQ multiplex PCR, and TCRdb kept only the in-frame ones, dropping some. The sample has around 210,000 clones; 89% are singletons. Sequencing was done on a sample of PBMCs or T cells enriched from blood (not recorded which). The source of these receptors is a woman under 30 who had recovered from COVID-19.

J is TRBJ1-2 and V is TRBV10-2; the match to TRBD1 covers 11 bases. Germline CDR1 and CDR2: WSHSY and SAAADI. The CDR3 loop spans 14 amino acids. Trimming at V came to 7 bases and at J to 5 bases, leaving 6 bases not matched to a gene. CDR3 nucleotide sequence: TGCGCCAGCAAGGGACAGGGGGAGCTTTATGGCTACACCTTC. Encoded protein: CASKGQGELYGYTF.

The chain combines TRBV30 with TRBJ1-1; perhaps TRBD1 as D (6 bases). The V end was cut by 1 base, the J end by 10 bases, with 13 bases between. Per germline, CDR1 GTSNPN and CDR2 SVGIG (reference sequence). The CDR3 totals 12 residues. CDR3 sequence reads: CAWSAGQMGAFF. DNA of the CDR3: TGTGCCTGGAGTGCAGGACAGATGGGAGCTTTCTTT.